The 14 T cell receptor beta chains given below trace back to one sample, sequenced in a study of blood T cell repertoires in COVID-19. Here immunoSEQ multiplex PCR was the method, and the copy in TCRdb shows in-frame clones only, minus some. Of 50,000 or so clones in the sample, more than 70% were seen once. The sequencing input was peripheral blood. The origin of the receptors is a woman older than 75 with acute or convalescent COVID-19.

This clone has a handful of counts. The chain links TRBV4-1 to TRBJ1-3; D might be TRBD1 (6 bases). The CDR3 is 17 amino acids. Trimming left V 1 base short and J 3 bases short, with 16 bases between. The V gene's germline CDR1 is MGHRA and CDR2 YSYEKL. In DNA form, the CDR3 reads TGCGCCAGCAGCCAAGGGTCCCAGGGGACGCATGGAAACACCATATATTTT. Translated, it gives CASSQGSQGTHGNTIYF.

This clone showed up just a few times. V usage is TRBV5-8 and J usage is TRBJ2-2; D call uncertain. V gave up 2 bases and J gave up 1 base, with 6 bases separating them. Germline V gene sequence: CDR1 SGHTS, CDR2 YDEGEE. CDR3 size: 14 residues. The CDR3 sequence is CASSLAQNTGELFF. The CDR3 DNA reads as TGTGCCAGCAGCTTAGCGCAGAACACCGGGGAGCTGTTTTTT.

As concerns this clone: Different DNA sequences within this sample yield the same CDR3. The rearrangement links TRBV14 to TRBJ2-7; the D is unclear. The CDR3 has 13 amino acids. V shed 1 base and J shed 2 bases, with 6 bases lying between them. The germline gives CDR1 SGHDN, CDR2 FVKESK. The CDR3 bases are TGTGCCAGCAGCCAAGGCACTACCTACGAGCAGTACGTC. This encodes CASSQGTTYEQYV.

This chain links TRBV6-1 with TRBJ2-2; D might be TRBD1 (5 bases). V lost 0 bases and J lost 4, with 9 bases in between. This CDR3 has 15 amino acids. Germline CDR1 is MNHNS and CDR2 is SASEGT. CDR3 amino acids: CASSEASGFTGELFF. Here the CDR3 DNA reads TGTGCCAGCAGTGAAGCATCAGGGTTCACCGGGGAGCTGTTTTTT.

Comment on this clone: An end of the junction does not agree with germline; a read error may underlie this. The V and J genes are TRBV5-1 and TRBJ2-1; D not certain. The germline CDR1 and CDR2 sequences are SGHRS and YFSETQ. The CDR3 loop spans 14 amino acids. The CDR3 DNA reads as TGCGCCAGCAGCTTGGGAGGCTCCGACAATGAGCAGTTCTTC. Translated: CASSLGGSDNEQFF.

The CDR3 spells CASTLGGYEQFF. As DNA, the CDR3 is TGCGCCAGCACCCTGGGAGGGTATGAGCAGTTCTTC. This sequence joins TRBV5-1 and TRBJ2-1; 7 positions agree with TRBD2. CDR3 length equals 12 residues. Germline V lookup: CDR1 SGHRS, CDR2 YFSETQ. Unmatched junction bases numbered 5, after V lost 6 bases and J lost 8 bases.

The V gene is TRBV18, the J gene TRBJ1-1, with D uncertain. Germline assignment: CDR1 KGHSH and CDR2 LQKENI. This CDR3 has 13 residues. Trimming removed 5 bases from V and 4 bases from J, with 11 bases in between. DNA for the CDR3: TGTGCCAGCTCAAGTAGCCGTTTCACTGAAGCTTTCTTT. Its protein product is CASSSSRFTEAFF.

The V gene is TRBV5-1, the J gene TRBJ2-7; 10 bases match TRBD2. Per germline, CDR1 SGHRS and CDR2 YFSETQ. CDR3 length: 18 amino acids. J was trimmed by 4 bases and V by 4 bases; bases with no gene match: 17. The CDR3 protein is CASSPAKSSGGGLYEQYF. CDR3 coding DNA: TGCGCCAGCAGCCCGGCGAAGTCTAGCGGGGGAGGGTTGTACGAGCAGTACTTC. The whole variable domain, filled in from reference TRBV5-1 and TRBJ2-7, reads KAGVTQTPRYLIKTRGQQVTLSCSPISGHRSVSWYQQTPGQGLQFLFEYFSETQRNKGNFPGRFSGRQFSNSRSEMNVSTLELGDSALYLCASSPAKSSGGGLYEQYFGPGTRLTVT.

The CDR3 here is CASSLGGRGQETQYF. CDR3 nucleotide sequence: TGTGCCAGCAGCTTAGGCGGGAGGGGCCAAGAGACCCAGTACTTC. The J gene is TRBJ2-5, the V gene TRBV11-3; TRBD2 matches 9 bases. CDR3 size: 15 residues. J was trimmed by 1 base and V by 1 base; bases with no gene match: 1. Germline CDR1 SGHNT, CDR2 YENEEA.

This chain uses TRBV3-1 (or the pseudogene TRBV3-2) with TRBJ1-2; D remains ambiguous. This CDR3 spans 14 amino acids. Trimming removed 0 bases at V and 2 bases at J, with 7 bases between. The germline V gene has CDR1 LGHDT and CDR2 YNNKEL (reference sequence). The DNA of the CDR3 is TGTGCCAGCAGCCAAGAGAGCCGAAACTATGGCTACACCTTC. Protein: CASSQESRNYGYTF.

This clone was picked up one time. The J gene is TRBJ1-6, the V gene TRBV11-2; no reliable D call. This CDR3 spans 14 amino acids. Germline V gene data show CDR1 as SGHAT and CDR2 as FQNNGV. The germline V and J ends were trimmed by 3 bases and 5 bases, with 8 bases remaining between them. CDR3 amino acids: CASSFVRDNSPLHF. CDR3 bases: TGTGCCAGCAGCTTTGTTCGGGATAATTCACCCCTCCACTTT.

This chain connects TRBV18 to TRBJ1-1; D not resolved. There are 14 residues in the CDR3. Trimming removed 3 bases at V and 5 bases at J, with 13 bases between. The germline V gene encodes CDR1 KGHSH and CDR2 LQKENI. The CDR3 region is CASSPPLTGTEAFF. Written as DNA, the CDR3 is TGTGCCAGCTCACCCCCTCTCACGGGAACTGAAGCTTTCTTT.

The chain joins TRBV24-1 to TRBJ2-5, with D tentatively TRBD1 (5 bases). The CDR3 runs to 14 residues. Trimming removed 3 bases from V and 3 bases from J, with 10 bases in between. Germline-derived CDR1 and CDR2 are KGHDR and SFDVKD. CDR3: CATSDPREKETQYF. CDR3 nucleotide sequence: TGTGCCACCAGTGATCCCAGGGAAAAAGAGACCCAGTACTTC.

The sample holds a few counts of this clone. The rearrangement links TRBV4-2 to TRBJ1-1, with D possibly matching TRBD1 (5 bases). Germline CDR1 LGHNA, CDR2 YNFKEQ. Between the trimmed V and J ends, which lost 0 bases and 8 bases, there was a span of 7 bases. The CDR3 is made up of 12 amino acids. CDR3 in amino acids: CASSQEGQEAFF. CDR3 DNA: TGTGCCAGCAGCCAAGAGGGGCAAGAAGCTTTCTTT.